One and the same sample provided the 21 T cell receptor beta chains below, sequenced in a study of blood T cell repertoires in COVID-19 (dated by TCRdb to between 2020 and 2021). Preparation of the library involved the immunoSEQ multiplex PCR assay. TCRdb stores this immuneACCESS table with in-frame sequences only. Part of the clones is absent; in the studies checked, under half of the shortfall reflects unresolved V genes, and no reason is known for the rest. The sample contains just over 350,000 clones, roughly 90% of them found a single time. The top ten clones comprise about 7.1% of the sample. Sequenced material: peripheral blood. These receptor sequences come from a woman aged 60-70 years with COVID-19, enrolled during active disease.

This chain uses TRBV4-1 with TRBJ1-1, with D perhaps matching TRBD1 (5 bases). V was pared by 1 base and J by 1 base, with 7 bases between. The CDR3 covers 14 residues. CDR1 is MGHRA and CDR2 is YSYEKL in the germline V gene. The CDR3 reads CASSQGQKNTEAFF. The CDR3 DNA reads TGCGCCAGCAGCCAAGGACAGAAGAACACTGAAGCTTTCTTT.

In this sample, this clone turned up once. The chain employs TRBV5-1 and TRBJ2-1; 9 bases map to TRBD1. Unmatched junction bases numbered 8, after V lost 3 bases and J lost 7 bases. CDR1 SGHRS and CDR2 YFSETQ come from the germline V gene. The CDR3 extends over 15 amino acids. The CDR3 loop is CASSSPGTGRNEQFF. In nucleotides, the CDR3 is TGCGCCAGCAGCTCCCCCGGGACAGGGAGGAATGAGCAGTTCTTC.

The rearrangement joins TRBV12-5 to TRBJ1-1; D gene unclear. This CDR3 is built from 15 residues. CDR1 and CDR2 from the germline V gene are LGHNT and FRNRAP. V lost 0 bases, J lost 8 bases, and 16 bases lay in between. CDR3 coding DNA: TGTGCTAGTGGTTTGGTACTAGGAGGGCTCGCCGAAGCTTTCTTT. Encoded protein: CASGLVLGGLAEAFF.

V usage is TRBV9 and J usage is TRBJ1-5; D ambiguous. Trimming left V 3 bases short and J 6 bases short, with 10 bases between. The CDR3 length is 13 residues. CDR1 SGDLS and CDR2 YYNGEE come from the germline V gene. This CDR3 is CASSAATGQPQHF. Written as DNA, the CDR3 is TGTGCCAGCAGCGCCGCTACGGGTCAGCCCCAGCATTTT.

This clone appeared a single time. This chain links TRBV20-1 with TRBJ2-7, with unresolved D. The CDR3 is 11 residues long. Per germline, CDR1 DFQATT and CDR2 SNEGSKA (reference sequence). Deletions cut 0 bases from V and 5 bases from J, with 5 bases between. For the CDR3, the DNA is TGCAGTGCTAGAGATGGGCACGAGCAGTACTTC. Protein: CSARDGHEQYF.

CDR3 sequence: CASSYGTGSTEAFF. In DNA form, the CDR3 reads TGTGCCAGCAGTTACGGGACAGGGAGCACTGAAGCTTTCTTT. The chain joins TRBV6-5 to TRBJ1-1; 9 nucleotides line up with TRBD1. The V gene's germline CDR1 is MNHEY and CDR2 SVGAGI. J lost 4 bases, V lost 2 bases, and 2 bases had no gene match. The CDR3 is 14 residues long.

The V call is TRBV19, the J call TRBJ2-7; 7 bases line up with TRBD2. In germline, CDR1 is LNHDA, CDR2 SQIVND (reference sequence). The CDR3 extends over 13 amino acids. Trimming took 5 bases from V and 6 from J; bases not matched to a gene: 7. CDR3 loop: CASSFTPGGEQYF. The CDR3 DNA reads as TGTGCCAGTAGTTTTACACCGGGGGGCGAGCAGTACTTC. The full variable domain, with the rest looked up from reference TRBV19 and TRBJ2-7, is DGGITQSPKYLFRKEGQNVTLSCEQNLNHDAMYWYRQDPGQGLRLIYYSQIVNDFQKGDIAEGYSVSREKKESFPLTVTSAQKNPTAFYLCASSFTPGGEQYFGPGTRLTVT.

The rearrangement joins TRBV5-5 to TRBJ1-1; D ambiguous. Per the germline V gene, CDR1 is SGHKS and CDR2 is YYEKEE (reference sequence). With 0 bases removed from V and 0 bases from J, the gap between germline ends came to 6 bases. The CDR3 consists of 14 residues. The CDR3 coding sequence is TGTGCCAGCAGCTTGGTGTCCATGAACACTGAAGCTTTCTTT. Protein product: CASSLVSMNTEAFF.

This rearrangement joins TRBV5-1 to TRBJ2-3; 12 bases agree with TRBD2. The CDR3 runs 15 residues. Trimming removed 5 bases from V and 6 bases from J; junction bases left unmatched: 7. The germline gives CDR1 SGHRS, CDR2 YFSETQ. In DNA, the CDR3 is TGCGCCAGCAGGGAACTAGCGGGGGGAACGGATACGCAGTATTTT. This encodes CASRELAGGTDTQYF.

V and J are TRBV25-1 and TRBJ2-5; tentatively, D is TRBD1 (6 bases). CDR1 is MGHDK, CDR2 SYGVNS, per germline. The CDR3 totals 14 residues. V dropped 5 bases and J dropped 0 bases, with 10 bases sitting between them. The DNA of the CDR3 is TGTGCCAGCAGTCCAGGGGAGTACCAAGAGACCCAGTACTTC. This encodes CASSPGEYQETQYF.

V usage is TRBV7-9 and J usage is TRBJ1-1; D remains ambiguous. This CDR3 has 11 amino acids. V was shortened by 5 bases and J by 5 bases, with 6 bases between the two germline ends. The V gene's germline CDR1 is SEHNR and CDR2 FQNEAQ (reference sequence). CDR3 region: CASSRYTEAFF. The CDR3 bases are TGTGCCAGCAGCCGTTATACTGAAGCTTTCTTT.

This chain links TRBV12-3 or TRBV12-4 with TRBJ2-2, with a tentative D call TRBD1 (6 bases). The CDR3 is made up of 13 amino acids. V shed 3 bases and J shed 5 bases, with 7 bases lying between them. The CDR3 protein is CASSFQGTGELFF. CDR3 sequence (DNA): TGTGCCAGCAGTTTCCAGGGGACCGGGGAGCTGTTTTTT.

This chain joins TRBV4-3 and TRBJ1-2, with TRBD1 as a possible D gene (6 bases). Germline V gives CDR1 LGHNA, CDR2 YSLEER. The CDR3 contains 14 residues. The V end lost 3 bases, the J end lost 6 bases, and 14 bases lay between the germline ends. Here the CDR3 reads CASSQTEGVHGYTF. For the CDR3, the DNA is TGCGCCAGCAGCCAGACCGAGGGGGTACATGGCTACACCTTC.

CDR3 coding DNA: TGTGCCAGCAGCTTAGGGCTTAACACTGAAGCTTTCTTT. Its protein is CASSLGLNTEAFF. The rearrangement links TRBV11-3 to TRBJ1-1, with unresolved D. The CDR3 sequence is 13 residues long. Trimming shortened V by 1 base and J by 2 bases, and 5 bases separated the two germline ends. Germline CDR1 SGHNT, CDR2 YENEEA.

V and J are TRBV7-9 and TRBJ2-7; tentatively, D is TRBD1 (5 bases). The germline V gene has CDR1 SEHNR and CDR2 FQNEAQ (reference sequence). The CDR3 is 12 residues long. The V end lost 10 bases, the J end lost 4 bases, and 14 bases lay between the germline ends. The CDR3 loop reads CATRSQGYEQYF. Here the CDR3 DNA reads TGTGCCACCAGGAGTCAGGGTTACGAGCAGTACTTC.

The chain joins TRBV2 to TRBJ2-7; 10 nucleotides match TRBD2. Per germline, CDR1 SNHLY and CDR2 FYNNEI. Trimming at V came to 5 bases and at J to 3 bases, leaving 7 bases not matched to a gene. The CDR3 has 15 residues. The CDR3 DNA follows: TGTGCCAGCAGTCCCGAAGCGGGGGGGCTCTACGAGCAGTACTTC. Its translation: CASSPEAGGLYEQYF.

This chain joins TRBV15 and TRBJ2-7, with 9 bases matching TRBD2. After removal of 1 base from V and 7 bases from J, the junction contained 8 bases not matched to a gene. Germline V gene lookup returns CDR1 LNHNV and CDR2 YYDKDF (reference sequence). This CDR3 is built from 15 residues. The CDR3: CATSRGTAGGREQYF. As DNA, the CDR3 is TGTGCCACCAGCAGAGGGACGGCGGGGGGGCGTGAGCAGTACTTC.

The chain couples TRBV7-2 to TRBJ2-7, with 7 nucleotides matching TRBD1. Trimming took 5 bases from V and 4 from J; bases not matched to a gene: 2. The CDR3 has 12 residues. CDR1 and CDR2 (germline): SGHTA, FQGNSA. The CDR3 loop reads CASSPGQYEQYF. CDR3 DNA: TGTGCCAGCAGCCCGGGACAGTACGAGCAGTACTTC.

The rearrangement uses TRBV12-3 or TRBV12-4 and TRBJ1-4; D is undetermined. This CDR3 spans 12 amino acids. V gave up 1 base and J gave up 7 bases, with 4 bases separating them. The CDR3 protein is CASSLGGEKLFF. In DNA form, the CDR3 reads TGTGCCAGCAGTTTAGGAGGTGAAAAACTGTTTTTT.

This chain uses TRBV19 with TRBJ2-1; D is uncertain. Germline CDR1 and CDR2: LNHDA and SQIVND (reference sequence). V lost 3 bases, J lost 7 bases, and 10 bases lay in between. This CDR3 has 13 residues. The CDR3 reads CASSMVPGNEQFF. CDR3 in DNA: TGTGCCAGTAGTATGGTCCCCGGGAATGAGCAGTTCTTC.

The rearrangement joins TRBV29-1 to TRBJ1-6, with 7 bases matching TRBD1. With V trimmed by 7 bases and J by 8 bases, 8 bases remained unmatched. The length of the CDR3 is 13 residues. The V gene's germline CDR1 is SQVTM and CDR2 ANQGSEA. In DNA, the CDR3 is TGCAGCGCCAGACAGGGAGGCGATTCACCCCTCCACTTT. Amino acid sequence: CSARQGGDSPLHF.